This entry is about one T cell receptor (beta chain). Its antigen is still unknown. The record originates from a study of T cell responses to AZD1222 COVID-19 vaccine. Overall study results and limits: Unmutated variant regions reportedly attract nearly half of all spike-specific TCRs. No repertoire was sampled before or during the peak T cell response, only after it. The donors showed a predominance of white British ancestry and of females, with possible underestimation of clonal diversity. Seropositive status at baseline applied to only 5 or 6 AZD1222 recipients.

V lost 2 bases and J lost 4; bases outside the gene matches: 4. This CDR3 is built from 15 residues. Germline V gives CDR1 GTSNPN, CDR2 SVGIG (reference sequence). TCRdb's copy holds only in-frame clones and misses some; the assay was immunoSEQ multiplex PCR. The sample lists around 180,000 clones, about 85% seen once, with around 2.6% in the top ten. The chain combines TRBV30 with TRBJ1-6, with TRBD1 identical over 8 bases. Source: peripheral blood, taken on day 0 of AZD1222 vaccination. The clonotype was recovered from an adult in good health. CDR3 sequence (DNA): TGTGCCTGGAGTTCAGGGGGCGGATATAATTCACCCCTCCACTTT. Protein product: CAWSSGGGYNSPLHF. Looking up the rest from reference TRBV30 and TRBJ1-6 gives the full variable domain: SQTIHQWPATLVQPVGSPLSLECTVEGTSNPNLYWYRQAAGRGLQLLFYSVGIGQISSEVPQNLSASRPQDRQFILSSKKLLLSDSGFYLCAWSSGGGYNSPLHFGNGTRLTVT.